Listed below are T cell receptor beta chains from one sample, sequenced in a study of T cell changes during pregnancy in multiple sclerosis. Here immunoSEQ multiplex PCR was the method, and the copy in TCRdb shows in-frame clones only, minus some. The sample includes tens of thousands of clones, 90% of them seen just once. The sequencing here drew on CD4+ T cells from peripheral blood mononuclear cells, taken in the second trimester of pregnancy. The receptor set was obtained from a female donor with multiple sclerosis, enrolled in a pregnancy study. CDR3s leave out the opening cysteine and the closing phenylalanine or tryptophan. Each record gives: J gene, D gene, V gene, CDR3 protein. The D gene is left open where the match is weak.

TRBJ1-1 | TRBD1 | TRBV19 | ASSRGTAPMRTEAF
TRBJ1-1 | . | TRBV30 | ACDIPSTEAF
TRBJ1-2 | . | TRBV19 | ASRTTGSYGYT
TRBJ1-5 | . | TRBV28 | ASSNPGLTPNQPQH
TRBJ2-2 | . | TRBV14 | ASSQPLFGELF
TRBJ1-2 | . | TRBV4-2 | ASSQDQGYT
TRBJ2-2 | TRBD2 | TRBV5-1 | ASSKTSGGIAGELF
TRBJ2-7 | TRBD2 | TRBV4-2 | ASSPFLAGGPNEQY
TRBJ1-2 | TRBD1 | TRBV9 | ASSATGVKGYT
TRBJ2-5 | . | TRBV5-4 | ASSLKQYETQY
TRBJ1-2 | . | TRBV6-5 | ASSSLQGSYT
TRBJ1-1 | . | TRBV7-9 | ASSLARITGKWTEAF
TRBJ2-3 | TRBD2 | TRBV27 | ASSLSVRLAGGGWTDTQY
TRBJ2-3 | TRBD2 | TRBV29-1 | SVESASGSLN
TRBJ2-1 | . | TRBV7-9 | ASSSPRGRTYNEQF
TRBJ1-2 | TRBD1 | TRBV7-9 | ASSSGDRRNYGYT
TRBJ1-5 | . | TRBV6-1 | ASSATYSNQPQH
TRBJ2-1 | . | TRBV19 | ASRKSGHFSYNEQF
TRBJ2-5 | TRBD1 | TRBV7-9 | ASSLGDRGTQETQY
TRBJ2-5 | . | TRBV27 | ASSSRGETQY
TRBJ2-1 | . | TRBV28 | ASSPQLSGPGSSYNEQF
TRBJ1-1 | . | TRBV5-1 | ASSSGEMNTEAF
TRBJ2-6 | . | TRBV19 | ASMDNRGGANVLT
TRBJ2-3 | TRBD1 | TRBV7-2 | ASSPRGTGEHTQY
TRBJ1-1 | TRBD1 | TRBV29-1 | SVSRTGNTEAF
TRBJ2-6 | . | TRBV2 | ASSEQGSGANVLT
TRBJ2-1 | TRBD2 | TRBV28 | ASRIRGLAGGIRYNEQF
TRBJ2-1 | . | TRBV5-4 | ASSLVQGYNEQF
TRBJ2-2 | TRBD1 | TRBV7-3 | ASSLGTGVLPGELF
TRBJ2-1 | . | TRBV7-9 | ASSPLGGSSYNEQF
TRBJ2-5 | TRBD2 | TRBV19 | ASSIRTSGRETQY
TRBJ2-2 | . | TRBV5-1 | ASSSGILNTGELF
TRBJ2-2 | . | TRBV12-5 | ASSVAANTGELF
TRBJ2-5 | . | TRBV19 | ASSIAGTQETQY
TRBJ2-6 | TRBD2 | TRBV7-6 | ASSPPHERENGANVLT
TRBJ2-5 | . | TRBV29-1 | TGRGGETQY
TRBJ1-5 | . | TRBV19 | ATSRTAFNQPQH
TRBJ2-5 | TRBD2 | TRBV27 | ASSLGLAGVQKTQY
TRBJ2-3 | TRBD1 | TRBV5-4 | ASSLAGTGQRDTQY
TRBJ2-5 | TRBD2 | TRBV5-1 | ASSLTSGRQETQY
TRBJ2-7 | . | TRBV6-5 | ASSPYGGSNYEQY
TRBJ1-1 | TRBD1 | TRBV19 | ASRGGQETEAF
TRBJ1-5 | . | TRBV27 | ASKQGSQTNQPQH
TRBJ2-1 | . | TRBV4-2 | ASSQALGEYYNEQF
TRBJ2-7 | TRBD2 | TRBV9 | ASSVTWTSGTHEQY
TRBJ2-3 | TRBD2 | TRBV7-9 | ASSLGAGGLDTQY
TRBJ2-5 | . | TRBV30 | AWSGGDRFSQY
TRBJ2-2 | . | TRBV6-6 | ASSLSGGLNTGELF
TRBJ1-1 | . | TRBV5-1 | ASNNAGGQIAEAF
TRBJ2-2 | . | TRBV12-2 | ASRESGRASGELF
TRBJ2-1 | TRBD2 | TRBV7-9 | ASSLGGTSGWAYEQF
TRBJ2-7 | . | TRBV29-1 | SVRTGPYEQY
TRBJ2-1 | TRBD2 | TRBV7-3 | ASSSRASGYNEQF
TRBJ2-1 | TRBD1 | TRBV6-6 | ASRDRGGNEQF
TRBJ1-1 | . | TRBV4-3 | ASSQERWTEAF
TRBJ2-1 | TRBD2 | TRBV29-1 | SVEVVVGRGGEQF
TRBJ2-7 | . | TRBV7-2 | ASSLGLGSYEQY
TRBJ2-7 | TRBD2 | TRBV28 | ASRHSGTNSYEQY
TRBJ2-5 | TRBD2 | TRBV6-4 | ASSTSGRIQETQY